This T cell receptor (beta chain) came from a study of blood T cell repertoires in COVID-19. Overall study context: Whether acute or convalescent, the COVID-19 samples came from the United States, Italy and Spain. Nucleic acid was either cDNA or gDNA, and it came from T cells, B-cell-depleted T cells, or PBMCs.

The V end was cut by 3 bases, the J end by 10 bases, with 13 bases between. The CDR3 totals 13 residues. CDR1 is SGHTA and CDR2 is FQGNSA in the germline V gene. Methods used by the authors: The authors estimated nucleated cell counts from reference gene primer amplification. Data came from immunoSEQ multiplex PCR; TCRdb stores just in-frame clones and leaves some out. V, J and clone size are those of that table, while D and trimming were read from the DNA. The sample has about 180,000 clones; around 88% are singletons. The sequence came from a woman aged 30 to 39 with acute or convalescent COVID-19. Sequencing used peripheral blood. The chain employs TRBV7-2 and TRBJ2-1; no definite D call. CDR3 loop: CASSFYLRSEQFF. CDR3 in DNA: TGTGCCAGCAGCTTTTATTTGCGGAGCGAGCAGTTCTTC.